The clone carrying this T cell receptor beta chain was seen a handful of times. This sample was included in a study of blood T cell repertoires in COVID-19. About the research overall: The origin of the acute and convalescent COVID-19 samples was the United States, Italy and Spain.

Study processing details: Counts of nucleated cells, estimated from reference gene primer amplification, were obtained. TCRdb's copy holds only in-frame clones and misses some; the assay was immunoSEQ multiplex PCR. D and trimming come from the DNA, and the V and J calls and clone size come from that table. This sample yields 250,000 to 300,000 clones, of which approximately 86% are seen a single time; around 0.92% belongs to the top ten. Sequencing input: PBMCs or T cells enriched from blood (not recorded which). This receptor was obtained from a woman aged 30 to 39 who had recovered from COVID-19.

The CDR3 sequence is CASSPPSGQGREQYF. As DNA, the CDR3 is TGTGCCAGCTCACCCCCGTCTGGACAGGGGCGCGAGCAGTACTTC. The chain uses TRBV18 and TRBJ2-7, with 9 bases identical to TRBD1. The ends lost 3 bases at V and 6 bases at J; junction bases unmatched: 9. This CDR3 has 15 residues. CDR1 is KGHSH, CDR2 LQKENI, per germline.